The clone carrying this TCR beta chain occurred many times. V was clipped by 1 base and J by 6 bases, with 16 bases between them. CDR3 length: 15 amino acids. From germline, CDR1 is SNHLY and CDR2 FYNNEI. The sample comes from a study of T cells in Graves' hyperthyroidism and ophthalmopathy. RNA transcripts were the template for amplifying TCR beta CDR3 regions. The TCR CDR3 first-round RT-PCR relied on the HTBI primer set. TCRdb recomputed calls from the multiplex PCR reads with MiXCR, one row per CDR3 protein. This sample has about 580,000 distinct CDR3 sequences, with around 14% found just once. The specimen was blood. This TCR was recovered from a woman aged 25 to 39 with Graves' hyperthyroidism that later progressed to Graves' ophthalmopathy. The chain carries TRBV2 and TRBJ2-7, with a tentative D call TRBD2 (6 bases). The CDR3 DNA sequence: TGTGCCAGCAGTGAAGGGCCGGGAGCGCCCCGCGAGCAGTACTTC. This codes for CASSEGPGAPREQYF.